This T cell receptor beta chain was profiled in a study of shared clonotypes between healthy human individuals. The study's findings and limits: When naive CD4 clonotypes were compared across a handful of donors, around 5% were shared.

TCRdb's table, derived via immunoSEQ multiplex PCR, lists solely in-frame clones and lacks some. The table lists about 590,000 clones, 95% of them singletons. Naive CD8 isolation took CD45RO-negative cells positively selected for CCR7 and excluded terminally differentiated effector memory CD45RA+ cells. V was cut by 7 bases and J by 6 bases, with 19 bases left in between. The CDR3 runs 15 residues. Germline CDR1 MDHEN, CDR2 SYDVKM. About this clone itself: No antigen is known for it.

The specimen was naive CD8+ T cells sorted from blood. V and J are TRBV28 and TRBJ1-5; TRBD1 might be the D (6 bases). The clonotype originates from a woman under 40 in good health. This CDR3 is CASTRSQGIPQPQHF. DNA for the CDR3: TGTGCCAGCACCCGCTCCCAGGGGATACCTCAGCCCCAGCATTTT.